This T cell receptor (beta chain) was identified during a study of cytomegalovirus exposure and HLA in healthy donors. V lost 4 bases, J lost 4 bases, and 14 bases lay in between. Germline V CDR1 and CDR2: SGHNT, YYREEE (reference sequence). The CDR3 spans 14 residues. Amplification used 60 Vbeta primers and 13 Jbeta primers. Per the original data handling: Roughly 10 million shared chains were among the roughly 80 million unique TCR beta chains that a later analysis counted. Clones were read by immunoSEQ multiplex PCR, and TCRdb kept only the in-frame ones, dropping some. The V and J calls and clone size come from that table; D and trimming were worked out from the DNA. The sample comprises fewer than 130,000 clones, 70% of which are singletons, and about a tenth rests with the top ten. Findings and caveats of the study: A missense DCLRE1C variant was associated with V- and J-gene trimming of TCR beta chains in a later analysis, and an independent cohort replicated the association. Presence/absence analyses took donor sequencing depth as roughly uniform.

Healthy bone marrow donors supplied every sample. In its sample, this clone was seen a few times. The antigen is undetermined. V and J are TRBV5-4 and TRBJ1-2, with D possibly matching TRBD1 (6 bases). The origin of this receptor is a man in his forties in good health and CMV-seropositive. Sequenced material: PBMCs. CDR3 sequence reads: CASSNQGPLYGYTF. The DNA for the CDR3 is TGTGCCAGCAGCAATCAGGGGCCCCTCTATGGCTACACCTTC.